The 14 T cell receptor beta chains in this list originate from one sample, sequenced in a study of TIL therapy for anti-PD-1-resistant metastatic lung cancer (dated by TCRdb to 2020 to 2023). According to the study, the label for this sample's time point signals: pre-treatment sample, taken before nivolumab and TIL therapy. TCR beta CDR3 regions were amplified from genomic DNA by bias-controlled multiplex PCR with the immunoSEQ v3 hsTCRB kit. The source is immuneACCESS, and TCRdb retained only in-frame sequences with V and J called. Part of the clones is not carried over; for the studies checked, unresolved V genes explain less than half of this, and the remainder is unexplained. The sample has fewer than 60,000 clones on record, 80% to 90% of them singletons. Approximately 5% of the sample is in the top ten clones. The specimen was blood, collected at baseline. Receptors were obtained from a person aged 25-79 years with non-small cell lung cancer.

Notes on this clone: At one of its ends the junction is not consistent with the germline gene, which may arise from a read error. The chain links TRBV7-2 to TRBJ2-6; 9 nucleotides align to TRBD1. This CDR3 is built from 15 residues. Germline V gives CDR1 SGHTA, CDR2 FQGNSA. CDR3 in amino acids: CASKIQGAGANVLTF. The CDR3 DNA sequence: TGTGCCAGCAAGATACAGGGGGCTGGTGCCAACGTCCTGACTTTC.

This clone was seen more than once but under ten times. The rearrangement joins TRBV6-4 to TRBJ1-1; D possibly corresponds to TRBD1 (5 bases). Trimming removed 5 bases at V and 2 bases at J, with 9 bases between. The germline V gene encodes CDR1 MRHNA and CDR2 SNTAGT. The CDR3 covers 13 residues. The CDR3 loop is CASSMTVNTEAFF. Written as DNA, the CDR3 is TGTGCCAGCAGTATGACAGTTAACACTGAAGCTTTCTTT.

CDR3 DNA: TGCGCCAGCAGCGGACCCTTTTCTTATTTGCTGTCGTCCGCTTTCTTT. Residues: CASSGPFSYLLSSAFF. The V and J genes are TRBV5-1 and TRBJ1-1, with D unresolved. CDR3 length: 16 amino acids. The germline gives CDR1 SGHRS, CDR2 YFSETQ. V gave up 4 bases and J gave up 11 bases, with 27 bases separating them.

V is TRBV3-1 (or the pseudogene TRBV3-2) and J is TRBJ1-3; D is unclear. The CDR3 loop spans 14 amino acids. Trimming took 4 bases from V and 3 from J, leaving 10 bases between them. Germline V gene lookup returns CDR1 LGHDT and CDR2 YNNKEL (reference sequence). The CDR3 region has the DNA TGTGCCAGCAGCCTGTCTGGGAATGGAAACACCATATATTTT. This translates into CASSLSGNGNTIYF.

This clone was detected a few times. The chain is built from TRBV14 and TRBJ1-6; D is unresolved. V was trimmed by 0 bases and J by 5 bases, leaving 14 bases between them. Germline V CDR1 and CDR2: SGHDN, FVKESK. The CDR3 loop spans 17 amino acids. CDR3 loop: CASSQDRSRRDNSPLHF. DNA of the CDR3: TGTGCCAGCAGCCAAGATCGTAGCCGGCGCGATAATTCACCCCTCCACTTT.

This clone was counted a single time. The chain carries TRBV28 and TRBJ2-7; D not resolved. The CDR3 has 14 amino acids. Between the trimmed V and J ends, which lost 6 bases and 2 bases, there was a span of 14 bases. The germline gives CDR1 MDHEN, CDR2 SYDVKM. The CDR3 is CASRPDGSPYEQYF. The CDR3 nucleotides read TGTGCCAGCAGGCCGGACGGTTCCCCCTACGAGCAGTACTTC.

The chain combines TRBV30 with TRBJ2-2; 10 positions agree with TRBD2. V shed 4 bases and J 7 bases; nucleotides not matched to a gene: 12. The CDR3 runs to 16 residues. The germline V gene encodes CDR1 GTSNPN and CDR2 SVGIG (reference sequence). The CDR3 is CAWKKREGPRNGELFF. The CDR3 DNA reads as TGTGCCTGGAAAAAGCGGGAGGGCCCAAGGAACGGGGAGCTGTTTTTT.

The rearrangement uses TRBV9 and TRBJ2-1, with TRBD2 as a possible D gene (5 bases). Trimming took off 3 bases at V and 4 bases at J, with 14 bases between the two ends. There are 15 residues in the CDR3. Germline CDR1 reads SGDLS; CDR2 reads YYNGEE. CDR3 DNA sequence: TGTGCCAGCAGCGATGGACTTGCTTCTTACAATGAGCAGTTCTTC. This translates into CASSDGLASYNEQFF.

V usage is TRBV14 and J usage is TRBJ1-2; maybe TRBD1 (5 bases). Trimming pared 0 bases from V and 4 bases from J, leaving 21 bases between. The germline CDR1 and CDR2 sequences are SGHDN and FVKESK. The CDR3 has 18 residues. The CDR3, as DNA: TGTGCCAGCAGCCAAGACTCACGTAAATCCGGGGGAACCTATGGCTACACCTTC. It codes for CASSQDSRKSGGTYGYTF.

This chain links TRBV24-1 with TRBJ1-5; 8 positions agree with TRBD1. J lost 1 base, V lost 9 bases, and 1 base had no gene match. The CDR3 loop spans 13 amino acids. Germline values: CDR1 KGHDR, CDR2 SFDVKD. The CDR3 loop reads CATQGASNQPQHF. CDR3 coding DNA: TGTGCCACCCAGGGGGCGAGCAATCAGCCCCAGCATTTT.

The rearrangement uses TRBV15 and TRBJ1-1, with no clear D. Germline CDR1 is LNHNV and CDR2 is YYDKDF (reference sequence). Trimming removed 5 bases from V and 0 bases from J, with 22 bases in between. The CDR3 extends over 18 amino acids. CDR3 coding DNA: TGTGCCACCAGCGGCTCCCCCCCCGGCGGAGGGCTGAACACTGAAGCTTTCTTT. Amino acids: CATSGSPPGGGLNTEAFF.

This clone was recorded only once. The rearrangement links TRBV20-1 to TRBJ2-1; 7 bases line up with TRBD2. Trimming took 3 bases from V and 9 from J; bases not matched to a gene: 11. This CDR3 comprises 14 residues. Germline V lookup: CDR1 DFQATT, CDR2 SNEGSKA (reference sequence). The CDR3 reads CSASAPGGKIEQFF. The CDR3 nucleotides read TGCAGTGCTAGTGCGCCGGGGGGTAAAATTGAGCAGTTCTTC.

The table lists this clone with a count of one. The CDR3 sequence is CAWSVTSIEQFF. In nucleotides, the CDR3 is TGTGCCTGGAGTGTGACTAGCATCGAGCAGTTCTTC. This chain connects TRBV30 to TRBJ2-1, with 7 bases that match TRBD2. Germline loops: CDR1 GTSNPN, CDR2 SVGIG (reference sequence). CDR3 size: 12 residues. The trim removed 0 bases at V and 10 bases at J, leaving 3 bases unmatched.

The rearrangement links TRBV3-1 (or the pseudogene TRBV3-2) to TRBJ2-7; possibly TRBD1 for D (5 bases). This CDR3 is 17 amino acids long. The V gene's germline CDR1 is LGHDT and CDR2 YNNKEL (reference sequence). The germline V and J ends were trimmed by 4 bases and 1 base, with 20 bases remaining between them. CDR3 nucleotide sequence: TGTGCCAGCAGCCCACAGGCCCCGGCCCAAAATTCCTACGAGCAGTACTTC. Translated: CASSPQAPAQNSYEQYF.